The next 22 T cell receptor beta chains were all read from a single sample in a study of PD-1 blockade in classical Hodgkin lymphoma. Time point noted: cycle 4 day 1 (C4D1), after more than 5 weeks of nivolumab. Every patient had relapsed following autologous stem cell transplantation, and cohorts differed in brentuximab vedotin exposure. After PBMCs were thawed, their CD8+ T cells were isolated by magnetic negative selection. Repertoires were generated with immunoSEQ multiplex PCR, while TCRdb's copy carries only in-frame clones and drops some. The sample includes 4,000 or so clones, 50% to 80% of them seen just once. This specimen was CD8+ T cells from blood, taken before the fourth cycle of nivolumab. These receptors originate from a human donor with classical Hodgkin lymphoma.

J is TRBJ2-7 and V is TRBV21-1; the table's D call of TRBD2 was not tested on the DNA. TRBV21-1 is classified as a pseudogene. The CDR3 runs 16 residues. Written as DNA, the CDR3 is TGTGCCAGCAGCAATAAGCGCGGGGGGCTGAGGTACGAGCAGTACTTC. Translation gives CASSNKRGGLRYEQYF.

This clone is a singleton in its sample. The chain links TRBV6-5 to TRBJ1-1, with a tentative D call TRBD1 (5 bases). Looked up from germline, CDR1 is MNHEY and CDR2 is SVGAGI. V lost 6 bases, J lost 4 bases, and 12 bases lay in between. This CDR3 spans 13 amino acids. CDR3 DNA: TGTGCCAGCAGACCCACAGGATTCACTGAAGCTTTCTTT. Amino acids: CASRPTGFTEAFF.

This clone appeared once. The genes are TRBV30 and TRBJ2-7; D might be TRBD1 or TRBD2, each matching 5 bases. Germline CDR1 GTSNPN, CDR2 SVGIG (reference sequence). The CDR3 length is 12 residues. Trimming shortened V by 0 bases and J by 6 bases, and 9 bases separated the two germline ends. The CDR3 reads CAWSVLGVEQYF. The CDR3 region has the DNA TGTGCCTGGAGTGTACTGGGGGTCGAGCAGTACTTC.

DNA for the CDR3: TGCGCCAGCAGCCCGTCGGGACTAGCGGGGGATAGCACAGATACGCAGTATTTT. Translation gives CASSPSGLAGDSTDTQYF. J is TRBJ2-3 and V is TRBV4-1, with 14 nucleotides matching TRBD2. J gave up 0 bases and V 4 bases, and 6 bases lay outside the gene matches. CDR3 size: 18 residues. Germline values: CDR1 MGHRA, CDR2 YSYEKL.

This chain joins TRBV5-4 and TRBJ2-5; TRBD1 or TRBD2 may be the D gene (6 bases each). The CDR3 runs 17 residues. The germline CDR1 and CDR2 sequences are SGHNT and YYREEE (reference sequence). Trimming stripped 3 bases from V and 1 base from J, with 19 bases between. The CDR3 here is CASSSLGGGPFQETQYF. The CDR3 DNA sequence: TGTGCCAGCAGCTCCTTGGGTGGGGGGCCATTCCAAGAGACCCAGTACTTC.

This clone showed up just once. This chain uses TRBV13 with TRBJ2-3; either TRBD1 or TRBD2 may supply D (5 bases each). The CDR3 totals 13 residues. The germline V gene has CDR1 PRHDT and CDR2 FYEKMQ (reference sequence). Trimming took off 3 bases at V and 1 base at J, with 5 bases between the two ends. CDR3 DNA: TGTGCCAGCAGCTTGGGGGGCACAGATACGCAGTATTTT. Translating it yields CASSLGGTDTQYF.

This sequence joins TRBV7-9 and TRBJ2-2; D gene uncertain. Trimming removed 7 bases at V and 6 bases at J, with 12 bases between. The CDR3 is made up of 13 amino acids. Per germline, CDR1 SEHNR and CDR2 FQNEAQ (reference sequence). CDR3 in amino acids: CASTVGPAGELFF. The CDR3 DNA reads TGTGCCAGCACCGTCGGACCGGCCGGGGAGCTGTTTTTT.

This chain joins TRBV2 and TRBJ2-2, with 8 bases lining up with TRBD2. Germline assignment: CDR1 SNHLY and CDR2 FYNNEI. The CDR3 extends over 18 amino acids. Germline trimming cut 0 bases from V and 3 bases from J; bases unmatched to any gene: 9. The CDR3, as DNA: TGTGCCAGCAGTGAAGCGCTTCCGGCTAGCGGGTACACCGGGGAGCTGTTTTTT. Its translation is CASSEALPASGYTGELFF.

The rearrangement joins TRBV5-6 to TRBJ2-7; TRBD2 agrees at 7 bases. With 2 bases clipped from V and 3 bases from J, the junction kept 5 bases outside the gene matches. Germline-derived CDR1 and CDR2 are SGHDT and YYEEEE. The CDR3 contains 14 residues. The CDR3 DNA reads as TGTGCCAGCAGCTTAGGTCCGGGGGGCTACGAGCAGTACTTC. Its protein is CASSLGPGGYEQYF.

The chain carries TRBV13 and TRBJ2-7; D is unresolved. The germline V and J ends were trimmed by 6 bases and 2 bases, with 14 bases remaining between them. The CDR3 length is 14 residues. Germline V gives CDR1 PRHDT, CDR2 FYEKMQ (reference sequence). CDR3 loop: CASSLSTDTYEQYF. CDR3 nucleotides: TGTGCCAGCAGTCTCTCGACCGACACCTACGAGCAGTACTTC.

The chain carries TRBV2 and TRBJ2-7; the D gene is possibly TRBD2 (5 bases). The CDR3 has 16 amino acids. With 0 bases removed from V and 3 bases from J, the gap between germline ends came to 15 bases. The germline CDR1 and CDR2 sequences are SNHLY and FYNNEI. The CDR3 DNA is TGTGCCAGCAGTGAAGCGCTCCGGGGAAGGGTCTACGAGCAGTACTTC. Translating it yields CASSEALRGRVYEQYF.

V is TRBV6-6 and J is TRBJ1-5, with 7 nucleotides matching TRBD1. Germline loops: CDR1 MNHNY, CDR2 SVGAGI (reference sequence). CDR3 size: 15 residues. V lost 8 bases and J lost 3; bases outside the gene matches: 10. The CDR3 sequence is CASGWGQPPNQPQHF. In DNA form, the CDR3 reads TGTGCCAGCGGTTGGGGACAGCCTCCCAATCAGCCCCAGCATTTT.

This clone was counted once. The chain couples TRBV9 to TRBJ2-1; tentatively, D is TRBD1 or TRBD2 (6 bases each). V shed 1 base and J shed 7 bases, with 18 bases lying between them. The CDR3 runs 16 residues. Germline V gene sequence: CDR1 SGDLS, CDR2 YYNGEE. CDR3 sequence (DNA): TGTGCCAGCAGCGTATTGGTGGGGGGCCTCATAAATGAGCAGTTCTTC. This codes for CASSVLVGGLINEQFF.

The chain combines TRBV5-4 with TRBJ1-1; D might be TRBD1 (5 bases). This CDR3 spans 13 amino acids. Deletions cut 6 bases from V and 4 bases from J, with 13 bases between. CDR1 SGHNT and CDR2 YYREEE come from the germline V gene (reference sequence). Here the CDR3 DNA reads TGTGCCAGCACCCCAGGGAAGACCACTGAAGCTTTCTTT. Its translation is CASTPGKTTEAFF. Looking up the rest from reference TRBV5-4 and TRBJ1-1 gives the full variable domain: ETGVTQSPTHLIKTRGQQVTLRCSSQSGHNTVSWYQQALGQGPQFIFQYYREEENGRGNFPPRFSGLQFPNYSSELNVNALELDDSALYLCASTPGKTTEAFFGQGTRLTVV.

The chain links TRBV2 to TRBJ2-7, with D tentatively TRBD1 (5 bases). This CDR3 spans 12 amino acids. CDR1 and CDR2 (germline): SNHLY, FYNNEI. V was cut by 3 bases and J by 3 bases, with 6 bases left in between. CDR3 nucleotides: TGTGCCAGCAGTGAGGGGCACTACGAGCAGTACTTC. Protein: CASSEGHYEQYF.

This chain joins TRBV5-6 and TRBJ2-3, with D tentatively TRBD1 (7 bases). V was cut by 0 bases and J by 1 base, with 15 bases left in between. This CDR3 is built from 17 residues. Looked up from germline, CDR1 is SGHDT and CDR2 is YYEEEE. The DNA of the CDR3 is TGTGCCAGCAGCTTGGCCGAGGCGGGACAGCGCACAGATACGCAGTATTTT. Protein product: CASSLAEAGQRTDTQYF.

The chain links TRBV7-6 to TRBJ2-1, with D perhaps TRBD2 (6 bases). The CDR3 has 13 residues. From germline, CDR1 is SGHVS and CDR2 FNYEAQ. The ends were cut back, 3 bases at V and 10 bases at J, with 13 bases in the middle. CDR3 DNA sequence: TGTGCCAGCAGCTTCGGAGGGGTTAACGAGCAGTTCTTC. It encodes CASSFGGVNEQFF.

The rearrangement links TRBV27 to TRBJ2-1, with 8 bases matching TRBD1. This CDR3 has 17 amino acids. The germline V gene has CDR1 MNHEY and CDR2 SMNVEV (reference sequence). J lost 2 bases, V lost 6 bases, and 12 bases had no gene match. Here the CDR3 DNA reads TGTGCCAGCAGACAGGGGGTTTTACCCCTCCCCTACAATGAGCAGTTCTTC. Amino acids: CASRQGVLPLPYNEQFF.

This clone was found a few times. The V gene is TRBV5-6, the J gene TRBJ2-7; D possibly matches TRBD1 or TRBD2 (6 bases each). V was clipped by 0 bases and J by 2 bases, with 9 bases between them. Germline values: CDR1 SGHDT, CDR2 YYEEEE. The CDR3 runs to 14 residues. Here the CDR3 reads CASSLGGDTYEQYF. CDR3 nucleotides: TGTGCCAGCAGCTTGGGGGGGGACACCTACGAGCAGTACTTC. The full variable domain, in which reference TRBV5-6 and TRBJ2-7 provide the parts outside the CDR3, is DAGVTQSPTHLIKTRGQQVTLRCSPKSGHDTVSWYQQALGQGPQFIFQYYEEEERQRGNFPDRFSGHQFPNYSSELNVNALLLGDSALYLCASSLGGDTYEQYFGPGTRLTVT.

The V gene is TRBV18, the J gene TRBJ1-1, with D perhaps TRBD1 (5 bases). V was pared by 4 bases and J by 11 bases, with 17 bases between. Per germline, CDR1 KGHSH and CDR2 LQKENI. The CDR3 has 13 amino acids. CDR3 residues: CASSLGTAFGAFF. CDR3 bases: TGTGCCAGCTCACTAGGGACGGCATTCGGTGCTTTCTTT.

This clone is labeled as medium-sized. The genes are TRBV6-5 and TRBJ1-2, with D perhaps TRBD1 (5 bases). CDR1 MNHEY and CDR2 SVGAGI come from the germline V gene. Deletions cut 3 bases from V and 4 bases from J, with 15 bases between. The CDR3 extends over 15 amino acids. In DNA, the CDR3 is TGTGCCAGCAGTTATTCCGACAGAACATTCTATGGCTACACCTTC. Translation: CASSYSDRTFYGYTF.

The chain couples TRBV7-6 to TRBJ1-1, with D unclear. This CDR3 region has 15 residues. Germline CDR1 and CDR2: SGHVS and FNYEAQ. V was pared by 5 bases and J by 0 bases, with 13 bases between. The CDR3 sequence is CASSATGGVNTEAFF. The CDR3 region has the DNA TGTGCCAGCAGCGCTACCGGAGGTGTGAACACTGAAGCTTTCTTT.